This is a list of T cell receptor beta chains from one sample in a study of T cell repertoires in cytomegalovirus infection. TCRdb fed the reads into MiXCR, producing one record per CDR3 protein. The sample carries around 270,000 distinct CDR3 sequences, less than 9.5% recorded once. The sequencing input was PBMCs. Receptors were obtained from a human donor in good health (CMV status not recorded). Some clones in this sample may be carry-over from other donors' samples. The conserved cysteine and the conserved F or W are not part of the CDR3 here.

J: TRBJ1-3
V: TRBV7-2
CDR3: ASSLKGGGTGNTIY

J: TRBJ1-5
V: TRBV7-2
CDR3: ASSLVAGLNQPQH

J: TRBJ1-2
V: TRBV20-1
CDR3: SGQEPRGYT

J: TRBJ2-4
V: TRBV2
CDR3: ASFGLRKTRGKNIQY

J: TRBJ1-1
V: TRBV5-6
CDR3: ASRVTGWENTEAF

J: TRBJ1-2
V: TRBV9
CDR3: ASSYYDRASQGGYT

J: TRBJ2-1
V: TRBV7-8
CDR3: ASSLYVGGGQGDNEQF

J: TRBJ1-3
V: TRBV5-1
CDR3: ASAPGSGNTIY

J: TRBJ1-3
V: TRBV12-3/TRBV12-4
CDR3: ASSSNQGRGNTIY

J: TRBJ1-1
V: TRBV7-9
CDR3: ASSLIGTEAF

J: TRBJ1-2
V: TRBV7-2
CDR3: ASSLDWTGDNYGYT

J: TRBJ2-3
V: TRBV20-1
CDR3: SASRTSTATTDTQY

J: TRBJ2-3
V: TRBV7-2
CDR3: ASSFPELGTDTQY

J: TRBJ1-1
V: TRBV10-3
CDR3: AISEVLGATEAF

J: TRBJ1-5
V: TRBV6-6
CDR3: ASNSGPTLQPQH

J: TRBJ2-7
V: TRBV7-6
CDR3: ASSRNRGEQY

J: TRBJ1-2
V: TRBV7-9
CDR3: ASSPSQDIIYGYT

J: TRBJ2-7
V: TRBV7-2
CDR3: ASSLEGPGGYEQY

J: TRBJ2-1
V: TRBV25-1
CDR3: ASNEVGEQF

J: TRBJ2-5
V: TRBV7-2
CDR3: ASSLGAPTSGGQTQY

J: TRBJ1-1
V: TRBV30
CDR3: AWSPGPMNTEAF

J: TRBJ1-4
V: TRBV7-9
CDR3: ASSQAGRLNEKLF

J: TRBJ1-2
V: TRBV27
CDR3: ASSLKLSNYGYT

J: TRBJ1-1
V: TRBV7-2
CDR3: ASSLGGAVREAF

J: TRBJ1-4
V: TRBV7-9
CDR3: ASSASGQGEKLF

J: TRBJ2-7
V: TRBV11-2
CDR3: ATTWASGRYEQY

J: TRBJ1-1
V: TRBV12-5
CDR3: LHTLNTEAF

J: TRBJ2-6
V: TRBV12-3/TRBV12-4
CDR3: ASRASGFGANVLT

J: TRBJ2-7
V: TRBV7-6
CDR3: ASSVGTGGIDEQY

J: TRBJ2-1
V: TRBV12-3/TRBV12-4
CDR3: ASRTGTGRSEQF

J: TRBJ2-3
V: TRBV29-1
CDR3: SAGADPGDTQY

J: TRBJ1-1
V: TRBV7-8
CDR3: ASTRHLNTEAF

J: TRBJ1-5
V: TRBV10-3
CDR3: AISAGSQPQH

J: TRBJ2-1
V: TRBV7-8
CDR3: ASSLEAVGVWEGRTTYNEQF

J: TRBJ2-5
V: TRBV18
CDR3: ASSPLGAGAQETQY

J: TRBJ1-5
V: TRBV6-2/TRBV6-3
CDR3: ASTSRGTDNQPQH

J: TRBJ2-3
V: TRBV7-2
CDR3: ASSLARSGGSTDTQY

J: TRBJ1-5
V: TRBV13
CDR3: ASSLGTAKANQPQH

J: TRBJ2-3
V: TRBV7-9
CDR3: ASSLDLTSTDTQY

J: TRBJ2-6
V: TRBV19
CDR3: ASNQHPGQSSGANVLT

J: TRBJ2-1
V: TRBV7-2
CDR3: ASSLGQGAEYNEQF

J: TRBJ2-5
V: TRBV20-1
CDR3: SARGLSQVTQY

J: TRBJ1-1
V: TRBV4-2
CDR3: ASSQVAGEAF

J: TRBJ1-5
V: TRBV7-2
CDR3: ASSQTGGARGTQH

J: TRBJ2-7
V: TRBV28
CDR3: ASSTNRAGGY